The rows below give T cell receptor beta chains drawn from one sample of a study of early T cells in non-severe SARS-CoV-2 infection. TCRdb itself ran the 5' RACE reads through MiXCR, one entry per CDR3 protein. The data show under 85,000 distinct CDR3 sequences, with around 14% seen just once and about 5.2% held by the top ten. Sequenced input: whole blood. These receptors were obtained from an adult who was a healthcare worker with PCR-confirmed SARS-CoV-2 infection or an uninfected control (not recorded which). The CDR3 runs from the conserved cysteine through the conserved F or W. D genes are given only for firm matches. Not every row has a clone size; where given, it reads once, few, many or a size class.

>TRBJ2-1|TRBV11-3|TRBD2|15|NA
TGTGCCAGCAGCTTATCCGGCGGGAGGGCGGGAGAGCAGTTCTTC
CASSLSGGRAGEQFF
>TRBJ2-3|TRBV12-3/TRBV12-4|NA|14|NA
TGTGCCAGCAGTTTCTCTACTGGGGGAGATACGCAGTATTTT
CASSFSTGGDTQYF
>TRBJ2-1|TRBV27|NA|15|few
TGTGCCAGCAGTTTTCTTAGGACTACCTACAATGAGCAGTTCTTC
CASSFLRTTYNEQFF
>TRBJ2-1|TRBV7-9|TRBD2|16|many
TGTGCCAGCAGCTCAGGACTAGCGGGAAGAGGCAATGAGCAGTTCTTC
CASSSGLAGRGNEQFF
>TRBJ1-4|TRBV29-1|TRBD1|15|NA
TGCAGCGTTGCCGGGACAGGGGCGGCTAATGAAAAACTGTTTTTT
CSVAGTGAANEKLFF
>TRBJ1-1|TRBV9|TRBD1|13|few
TGTGCCAGCAGCTCGGGACAGTTCACTGAAGCTTTCTTT
CASSSGQFTEAFF
>TRBJ2-1|TRBV25-1|TRBD2|19|many
TGTGCCAGCAGTGGTACGCCCAAGGGGACTAGCGGGAGTATCGATGAGCAGTTCTTC
CASSGTPKGTSGSIDEQFF
>TRBJ2-4|TRBV7-9|NA|13|NA
TGTGCCAGCAGCTCCCCCGGTTTAAACATTCAGTACTTC
CASSSPGLNIQYF
>TRBJ1-2|TRBV4-3|NA|14|few
TGCGCCAGCAGCCAAGATAGAATGGGCTCGGGCTACACCTTC
CASSQDRMGSGYTF
>TRBJ2-7|TRBV7-2|TRBD1|14|NA
TGTGCCAGCAGCCGGGACAGGAGCTCCTACGAGCAGTACTTC
CASSRDRSSYEQYF
>TRBJ1-1|TRBV4-2|NA|14|many
TGTGCCAGCAGCCACAGGAGTGGTTACACTGAAGCTTTCTTT
CASSHRSGYTEAFF
>TRBJ2-7|TRBV5-1|NA|14|NA
TGCGCCAGCAGCTCCGACAGGTACTCCTACGAGCAGTACTTC
CASSSDRYSYEQYF
>TRBJ2-7|TRBV12-3/TRBV12-4|NA|13|NA
TGTGCCAGCAGTTTCGGGATTACCTACGAGCAGTACTTC
CASSFGITYEQYF
>TRBJ2-1|TRBV18|NA|15|many
TGTGCCAGCTCACCTTTTCGGCGTGGAGCTTATGAGCAGTTCTTC
CASSPFRRGAYEQFF
>TRBJ2-1|TRBV7-6|TRBD1|14|many
TGTGCCAGCACCTACCGGGACAGGAACAATGAGCAGTTCTTC
CASTYRDRNNEQFF
>TRBJ2-1|TRBV20-1|NA|18|few
TGCAGTGCTAGCCCCCCGCTATTAGTCGCATTGGGCGACAATGAGCAGTTCTTC
CSASPPLLVALGDNEQFF
>TRBJ2-1|TRBV2|NA|13|few
TGTGCCAGCAGTGAGTGGTACCCCCCTGAGCAGTTCTTC
CASSEWYPPEQFF
>TRBJ2-3|TRBV7-8|TRBD1|14|many
TGTGCCAGCAGCTTTAGGGACAGGCCAGATACGCAGTATTTT
CASSFRDRPDTQYF
>TRBJ2-1|TRBV5-1|TRBD2|13|many
TGCGCCAGCAGCCAAGAGCGGGGGGCCGTTCCGATCTTC
CASSQERGAVPIF
>TRBJ1-3|TRBV6-2/TRBV6-3|NA|18|few
TGTGCCAGCAGTTGGACAAATCAGGTTGACGCTACTGGAAACACCATATATTTT
CASSWTNQVDATGNTIYF
>TRBJ1-1|TRBV4-1|NA|16|many
TGCGCCAGCAGCCAATCCAGGGGAGGAATGAACACTGAAGCTTTCTTT
CASSQSRGGMNTEAFF
>TRBJ2-1|TRBV12-3/TRBV12-4|TRBD2|15|NA
TGTGCCAGCAGCACACGGACTAGCGGTTACAATGAGCAGTTCTTC
CASSTRTSGYNEQFF
>TRBJ2-3|TRBV4-2|NA|12|many
TGTGCCAGCAGCCAAAACACTCATACGCAGTATTTT
CASSQNTHTQYF
>TRBJ2-3|TRBV4-3|NA|16|many
TGCGCCAGCAGCCAAGATGTCGGGGGAGTCAGAGATACGCAGTATTTT
CASSQDVGGVRDTQYF
>TRBJ2-1|TRBV10-3|TRBD2|15|NA
TGTGCCATCAGCCTGACTAGCGGGGGCTACAATGAGCAGTTCTTC
CAISLTSGGYNEQFF
>TRBJ2-2|TRBV7-3|NA|16|many
TGTGCCAGCAGCCCCCAGCCGGGCGCTTACACCGGGGAGCTGTTTTTT
CASSPQPGAYTGELFF
>TRBJ1-5|TRBV12-3/TRBV12-4|TRBD1|16|NA
TGTGCCAGCACCGCGAGGACAGGGGCTAGCAATCAGCCCCAGCATTTT
CASTARTGASNQPQHF
>TRBJ2-1|TRBV7-8|TRBD2|16|few
TGTGCCAGCATCTTAGCGGGGGCAGCTCTCTACAATGAGCAGTTCTTC
CASILAGAALYNEQFF
>TRBJ1-1|TRBV14|TRBD1|13|many
TGTGCCAGCAGCCAAAACGAGGGACAGGAAGCTTTCTTT
CASSQNEGQEAFF
>TRBJ2-7|TRBV4-2|NA|16|NA
TGTGCCAGCAGCCAAGATGAGAATAGCGCTACCTACGAGCAGTACTTC
CASSQDENSATYEQYF
>TRBJ2-5|TRBV7-9|TRBD2|15|NA
TGTGCCAGCAGCTTAAGACTAGCGGGGCTGGAGACCCAGTACTTC
CASSLRLAGLETQYF
>TRBJ1-5|TRBV28|NA|11|many
TGTGCCAGCAGTTTACGGCAGCCCCAGCATTTT
CASSLRQPQHF
>TRBJ1-4|TRBV6-6|NA|14|NA
TGTGCCAGCTTGACACATCCCGGGAGTGAAAAACTGTTTTTT
CASLTHPGSEKLFF
>TRBJ2-1|TRBV19|TRBD2|16|NA
TGTGCCAGTAGTAGGCTCCTAGCGGGGGACTACAATGAGCAGTTCTTC
CASSRLLAGDYNEQFF
>TRBJ1-5|TRBV9|NA|15|many
TGTGCCAGCAGCGAAGAGGGGAGTAGCAATCAGCCCCAGCATTTT
CASSEEGSSNQPQHF
>TRBJ2-7|TRBV7-2|NA|12|NA
TGTGCCAGCAGCTTAGGAGACCGAGGACAGTACTTC
CASSLGDRGQYF
>TRBJ1-1|TRBV4-3|NA|15|many
TGCGCCAGCAGCCAAGCAGGCAGGCTGTGGACTGAAGCTTTCTTT
CASSQAGRLWTEAFF
>TRBJ2-7|TRBV5-4|TRBD1|15|NA
TGTGCCAGCAGCTTGGGGGGACAGGGATCCTACGAGCAGTACTTC
CASSLGGQGSYEQYF
>TRBJ1-3|TRBV7-6|NA|15|many
TGTGCCAGCAGCACCACATCCCATCCTGGAAACACCATATATTTT
CASSTTSHPGNTIYF
>TRBJ2-1|TRBV20-1|NA|12|NA
TGCAGTGCTAGTGGTATACGCAATGAGCAGTTCTTC
CSASGIRNEQFF
>TRBJ2-7|TRBV7-2|NA|15|few
TGTGCCAGCAGCCTGGGGGCAGGGAAGGCCTACGAGCAGTACTTC
CASSLGAGKAYEQYF
>TRBJ1-2|TRBV29-1|NA|14|NA
TGCAGCGTTGGGCGGGCTCTCAGCTACTATGGCTACACCTTC
CSVGRALSYYGYTF
>TRBJ2-1|TRBV6-6|TRBD2|14|NA
TGTGCCAGCACTTATCGGGGGGTGTACAATGAGCAGTTCTTC
CASTYRGVYNEQFF
>TRBJ2-1|TRBV7-9|NA|13|few
TGTGCCAGCAGCGGACGGAGTCTGTATGAGCAGTTCTTC
CASSGRSLYEQFF
>TRBJ2-1|TRBV7-2|TRBD2|17|few
TGTGCCAGCAGCTTAGCGCCTAGCGGGGCGTCCTACAATGAGCAGTTCTTC
CASSLAPSGASYNEQFF
>TRBJ1-1|TRBV10-3|TRBD1|12|many
TGTGCCACCTGGACAGGGAACACTGAAGCTTTCTTT
CATWTGNTEAFF
>TRBJ2-7|TRBV10-3|TRBD1|13|few
TGTGCCATCAGGAGGGACAGCTCCTACGAGCAGTACTTC
CAIRRDSSYEQYF
>TRBJ1-1|TRBV7-6|TRBD1|14|many
TGTGCCAGCAGCTCGGACAGGGGGCGGACTGAAGCTTTCTTT
CASSSDRGRTEAFF
>TRBJ1-2|TRBV5-1|NA|13|few
TGCGCCAGCAGCTTGGACCCCGGCGGGGGCTACACCTTC
CASSLDPGGGYTF
>TRBJ2-1|TRBV9|NA|13|many
TGTGCCAGCAGCTATACAGGATACAATGAGCAGTTCTTC
CASSYTGYNEQFF
>TRBJ2-7|TRBV7-3|NA|13|few
TGTGCCAGCAGCTTAACGGCCTTCTACGAGCAGTACTTC
CASSLTAFYEQYF
>TRBJ1-3|TRBV2|NA|16|NA
TGTGCCAGCAGTGACTATAGGGGGACCTCTGGAAACACCATATATTTT
CASSDYRGTSGNTIYF
>TRBJ2-4|TRBV10-3|TRBD2|18|NA
TGTGCCATCAGTGACCCTAGCGGGGGGGCCGGAACCAAAAACATTCAGTACTTC
CAISDPSGGAGTKNIQYF
>TRBJ1-4|TRBV20-1|NA|15|few
TGCAGTGCTAGACCCCCGACAGGAAGGAATGAAAAACTGTTTTTT
CSARPPTGRNEKLFF
>TRBJ1-1|TRBV29-1|NA|13|NA
TGCAGCCCTCGGCGGGGGTTAGAAACTGAAGCTTTCTTT
CSPRRGLETEAFF